The 26 T cell receptor beta chains listed next were all sequenced from one sample in a study of T cells after somatic rescue of genetic block. Sequencing was performed with immunoSEQ multiplex PCR; in TCRdb, only in-frame clones are kept and a portion is missing. The table has about 67,000 clones, around 92% seen once. The sequencing input was peripheral blood mononuclear cells (PBMCs). Receptors were obtained from a man aged 35-49 years.

The genes are TRBV4-1 and TRBJ1-6; D unresolved. The CDR3 covers 15 residues. Germline values: CDR1 MGHRA, CDR2 YSYEKL. V lost 0 bases, J lost 13 bases, and 16 bases lay in between. The CDR3 nucleotides read TGCGCCAGCAGCCAAGAAGACTTGGGTTTCTATCCCCTCCACTTT. It is translated as CASSQEDLGFYPLHF.

The chain joins TRBV19 to TRBJ1-2; TRBD1 matches at 7 bases. J was trimmed by 4 bases and V by 3 bases; bases with no gene match: 5. CDR3 length: 14 amino acids. CDR1 and CDR2 from the germline V gene are LNHDA and SQIVND (reference sequence). CDR3 DNA: TGTGCCAGTAGTATTTGGGACAGCCCCTATGGCTACACCTTC. Translation gives CASSIWDSPYGYTF.

The chain is built from TRBV29-1 and TRBJ2-5; D may be TRBD1 (6 bases). There are 13 residues in the CDR3. Looked up from germline, CDR1 is SQVTM and CDR2 is ANQGSEA. The germline V and J ends were trimmed by 2 bases and 2 bases, with 9 bases remaining between them. CDR3 nucleotides: TGCAGCGTTGAAAGGACAGCTCAAGAGACCCAGTACTTC. It translates to CSVERTAQETQYF.

The V call is TRBV7-8, the J call TRBJ2-1, with 9 nucleotides matching TRBD1. Germline V gene sequence: CDR1 SGHVS, CDR2 FQNEAQ. Trimming cost V 4 bases and J 4 bases; bases outside gene matches: 2. The CDR3 runs 14 residues. Written as DNA, the CDR3 is TGTGCCAGCAGCTACAGGGGGCCTTACAATGAGCAGTTCTTC. This codes for CASSYRGPYNEQFF.

The chain has TRBV5-4 and TRBJ1-1, with D perhaps TRBD1 (5 bases). Germline V gives CDR1 SGHNT, CDR2 YYREEE (reference sequence). V was shortened by 4 bases and J by 2 bases, with 15 bases between the two germline ends. CDR3 length: 15 amino acids. This CDR3 is CASSGRGNRNTEAFF. CDR3 sequence (DNA): TGTGCCAGCAGCGGGCGGGGGAATAGAAACACTGAAGCTTTCTTT.

The J gene is TRBJ2-1, the V gene TRBV9; D possibly corresponds to TRBD1 (6 bases). This CDR3 is built from 12 residues. CDR1 and CDR2 from the germline V gene are SGDLS and YYNGEE. Trimming cost V 7 bases and J 6 bases, with 11 bases left between them. CDR3 coding DNA: TGTGCCAGCGCTGACAGGCTCAATGAGCAGTTCTTC. The encoded protein is CASADRLNEQFF.

The chain recombines TRBV6-1 with TRBJ2-7, with 8 bases that match TRBD2. Losses at the gene ends were 3 bases for V and 4 bases for J; bases not matched to a gene: 8. This CDR3 spans 15 amino acids. Germline V gives CDR1 MNHNS, CDR2 SASEGT. The CDR3 region is CASSEAPGLVYEQYF. Written as DNA, the CDR3 is TGTGCCAGCAGTGAGGCGCCGGGACTAGTATACGAGCAGTACTTC.

This clone was seen a single time. The chain is built from TRBV7-9 and TRBJ2-3, with D unresolved. This CDR3 has 13 residues. The V gene lost 4 bases and the J gene lost 5 bases, with 10 bases spanning the gap. Per germline, CDR1 SEHNR and CDR2 FQNEAQ (reference sequence). CDR3: CASSSSQKDTQYF. The CDR3 DNA is TGTGCCAGCAGCTCCTCACAGAAAGATACGCAGTATTTT. Full variable domain (outside the CDR3, taken from reference TRBV7-9 and TRBJ2-3): DTGVSQNPRHKITKRGQNVTFRCDPISEHNRLYWYRQTLGQGPEFLTYFQNEAQLEKSRLLSDRFSAERPKGSFSTLEIQRTEQGDSAMYLCASSSSQKDTQYFGPGTRLTVL.

The gene calls are TRBV21-1 and TRBJ2-1; TRBD2 is the table's D call and was not checked against the DNA. TRBV21-1 is labeled a pseudogene. The CDR3 runs to 18 residues. Here the CDR3 reads CASSKGLAGGPSYNEQFF. CDR3 DNA sequence: TGTGCCAGCAGCAAGGGCCTAGCGGGGGGCCCCTCCTACAATGAGCAGTTCTTC.

The chain links TRBV5-3 to TRBJ2-3; 12 bases match TRBD2. TRBV5-3 is classed as an ORF, of uncertain function. This CDR3 is 18 amino acids long. The V and J ends lost 0 bases and 2 bases, in that order; junction bases with no gene match: 7. As DNA, the CDR3 is TGTGCCAGAAGCTTGGGGCTAGCGGGAGGGACGAACACAGATACGCAGTATTTT. Amino acid sequence: CARSLGLAGGTNTDTQYF.

CDR3 in DNA: TGCGCCAGCAGCCAAGCCAAGGTCGACAGGGGAAGACAAGAGACCCAGTACTTC. This sequence encodes CASSQAKVDRGRQETQYF. The chain links TRBV4-1 to TRBJ2-5; 8 bases fit TRBD1. CDR1 and CDR2 from the germline V gene are MGHRA and YSYEKL. The CDR3 consists of 18 residues. With V trimmed by 1 base and J by 2 bases, 12 bases remained unmatched.

The CDR3 region is CASSFRGAKSYEQYF. For the CDR3, the DNA is TGTGCCAGCAGTTTTCGGGGGGCGAAGTCCTACGAGCAGTACTTC. This rearrangement joins TRBV28 to TRBJ2-7; possibly TRBD2 for D (7 bases). The V and J ends lost 3 bases and 1 base respectively, with 13 bases between them. CDR3 length equals 15 residues. Germline values: CDR1 MDHEN, CDR2 SYDVKM. The variable domain in full, completed from reference TRBV28 and TRBJ2-7, reads DVKVTQSSRYLVKRTGEKVFLECVQDMDHENMFWYRQDPGLGLRLIYFSYDVKMKEKGDIPEGYSVSREKKERFSLILESASTNQTSMYLCASSFRGAKSYEQYFGPGTRLTVT.

This chain uses TRBV5-1 with TRBJ2-5; tentative D call: TRBD1 (5 bases). The CDR3 totals 15 residues. Germline assignment: CDR1 SGHRS and CDR2 YFSETQ. Trimming cost V 6 bases and J 5 bases, with 20 bases left between them. The CDR3 DNA follows: TGCGCCAGCAACCAAGGGGAAACCCCCTGGGAGACCCAGTACTTC. This gives the protein CASNQGETPWETQYF.

V and J are TRBV5-1 and TRBJ1-1; weak D call: TRBD1 (5 bases). Germline loops: CDR1 SGHRS, CDR2 YFSETQ. CDR3 length: 14 amino acids. The V and J ends lost 2 bases and 3 bases respectively, with 11 bases between them. The CDR3, as DNA: TGCGCCAGCAGCTTTTTGGGGCAACACACTGAAGCTTTCTTT. It translates to CASSFLGQHTEAFF. Complete variable domain (other parts from reference TRBV5-1 and TRBJ1-1): KAGVTQTPRYLIKTRGQQVTLSCSPISGHRSVSWYQQTPGQGLQFLFEYFSETQRNKGNFPGRFSGRQFSNSRSEMNVSTLELGDSALYLCASSFLGQHTEAFFGQGTRLTVV.

This clone has only one observation. The J gene is TRBJ1-4, the V gene TRBV6-1, with TRBD1 identical over 7 bases. Germline values: CDR1 MNHNS, CDR2 SASEGT. This CDR3 is built from 14 residues. Trimming at V came to 7 bases and at J to 4 bases, leaving 6 bases not matched to a gene. The CDR3 DNA follows: TGTGCCAGCACCTGGGACAGAAGTAATGAAAAACTGTTTTTT. This encodes CASTWDRSNEKLFF.

The rearrangement links TRBV28 to TRBJ2-4, with D hard to call. CDR1 and CDR2 (germline): MDHEN, SYDVKM. This CDR3 has 15 residues. V was cut by 2 bases and J by 1 base, with 9 bases left in between. CDR3 in amino acids: CASSLAAVAKNIQYF. The DNA of the CDR3 is TGTGCCAGCAGTTTAGCGGCCGTGGCCAAAAACATTCAGTACTTC.

The chain links TRBV13 to TRBJ1-1, with D maybe TRBD1 (5 bases). The CDR3 is 12 residues long. In germline, CDR1 is PRHDT, CDR2 FYEKMQ (reference sequence). Trimming cost V 3 bases and J 11 bases, with 13 bases left between them. This CDR3 reads CASSLSGAVAFF. The CDR3 DNA reads TGTGCCAGCAGCTTGTCTGGGGCGGTTGCTTTCTTT.

The chain combines TRBV4-2 with TRBJ2-6; D is unresolved. The ends were cut back, 0 bases at V and 0 bases at J, with 9 bases in the middle. This CDR3 comprises 17 residues. CDR1 is LGHNA, CDR2 YNFKEQ, per germline. The CDR3 is CASSQDYTNSGANVLTF. The CDR3 nucleotides are TGTGCCAGCAGCCAAGATTACACCAACTCTGGGGCCAACGTCCTGACTTTC.

This clone was found once. The chain carries TRBV25-1 and TRBJ2-3, with TRBD2 matching over 9 bases. The trim removed 4 bases at V and 2 bases at J, leaving 4 bases unmatched. The CDR3 consists of 15 residues. Per germline, CDR1 MGHDK and CDR2 SYGVNS. The CDR3 DNA is TGTGCCAGCAGTGCTCTAGCGGGAAACACAGATACGCAGTATTTT. Residues: CASSALAGNTDTQYF.

The rearrangement joins TRBV4-3 to TRBJ2-4, with D unresolved. The V and J ends lost 0 bases and 5 bases respectively, with 14 bases between them. Germline lookup yields CDR1 LGHNA and CDR2 YSLEER. This CDR3 is built from 16 residues. CDR3 region: CASSQDAGARENIQYF. The CDR3 coding sequence is TGCGCCAGCAGCCAAGATGCCGGAGCCAGAGAAAACATTCAGTACTTC.

A single count supports this clone. The chain uses TRBV5-4 and TRBJ2-1; D is ambiguous. V was pared by 4 bases and J by 6 bases, with 5 bases between. Per the germline V gene, CDR1 is SGHNT and CDR2 is YYREEE (reference sequence). This CDR3 has 11 residues. As DNA, the CDR3 is TGTGCCAGCAGCGGCCCCAATGAGCAGTTCTTC. It yields the protein CASSGPNEQFF. The variable domain in full, completed from reference TRBV5-4 and TRBJ2-1, reads ETGVTQSPTHLIKTRGQQVTLRCSSQSGHNTVSWYQQALGQGPQFIFQYYREEENGRGNFPPRFSGLQFPNYSSELNVNALELDDSALYLCASSGPNEQFFGPGTRLTVL.

The CDR3 reads CASSQSSKGDGYTF. In nucleotides, the CDR3 is TGCGCCAGCAGCCAAAGTAGCAAGGGGGATGGCTACACCTTC. The chain employs TRBV4-3 and TRBJ1-2; TRBD1 is a possible D gene (6 bases). Germline V gene data show CDR1 as LGHNA and CDR2 as YSLEER. Trimming took 2 bases from V and 6 from J, leaving 13 bases between them. The CDR3 runs to 14 residues.

The chain combines TRBV11-2 with TRBJ2-6; TRBD1 matches 8 bases. The CDR3 is 15 amino acids. Per germline, CDR1 SGHAT and CDR2 FQNNGV. The junction had 0 bases not matched to a gene; V was cut back by 3 bases and J by 2 bases. CDR3 loop: CASSLDRAGANVLTF. The CDR3 DNA follows: TGTGCCAGCAGCTTGGACAGGGCTGGGGCCAACGTCCTGACTTTC.

The V gene is TRBV18, the J gene TRBJ2-5, with 14 bases lining up with TRBD2. The germline CDR1 and CDR2 sequences are KGHSH and LQKENI. With 3 bases clipped from V and 4 bases from J, the junction kept 4 bases outside the gene matches. The CDR3 is 16 residues long. The CDR3 protein is CASSPPGTSGRETQYF. The CDR3 DNA sequence: TGTGCCAGCTCACCGCCCGGGACTAGCGGGAGAGAGACCCAGTACTTC.

This clone was observed a handful of times. The V gene is TRBV6-1, the J gene TRBJ1-5; no clear D. CDR1 is MNHNS, CDR2 SASEGT, per germline. Trimming cost V 6 bases and J 4 bases, with 13 bases left between them. This CDR3 comprises 14 residues. The CDR3 is CASRDYLGNQPQHF. The CDR3 region has the DNA TGTGCCAGCAGGGACTACCTTGGGAATCAGCCCCAGCATTTT.

The chain joins TRBV6-1 to TRBJ1-6; D perhaps matches TRBD1 (6 bases). CDR1 is MNHNS, CDR2 SASEGT, per germline. The CDR3 has 16 amino acids. V was trimmed by 4 bases and J by 7 bases, leaving 17 bases between them. The CDR3 DNA sequence: TGTGCCAGCAGTGTAGAGGGCAGGGGATGGAATTCACCCCTCCACTTT. Translating it yields CASSVEGRGWNSPLHF.